The entry below describes one TCR beta chain. These data belong to a study of blood T cell repertoires in COVID-19. The CDR3 runs to 15 residues. The ends lost 2 bases at V and 9 bases at J; junction bases unmatched: 7. The germline V gene encodes CDR1 MDHEN and CDR2 SYDVKM. Sequencing was performed with immunoSEQ multiplex PCR; in TCRdb, only in-frame clones are kept and a portion is missing. This table has about 210,000 clones, roughly 86% appearing once. The sequenced sample was PBMCs or T cells enriched from blood (not recorded which). The TCR originated in a man aged 35 to 55 with acute COVID-19. The chain recombines TRBV28 with TRBJ1-2; 12 bases fit TRBD1. This CDR3 reads CASSLGDRGRGRYTF. DNA of the CDR3: TGTGCCAGCAGTTTAGGGGACAGGGGGCGCGGACGCTACACCTTC.